Shown below are 22 T cell receptor beta chains from a single sample sequenced in a study of radiotherapy plus CTLA-4 blockade in lung cancer. Sequencing used immunoSEQ multiplex PCR; TCRdb keeps in-frame clones, though not all of them. The sample yields 70,000 to 95,000 clones, approximately 83% seen once. The sequences come from peripheral blood, collected from a patient treated with radiotherapy plus ipilimumab. All receptors derive from a human donor with non-small cell lung cancer that progressed on radiotherapy plus ipilimumab.

V and J are TRBV19 and TRBJ2-2, with D maybe TRBD2 (6 bases). V was pared by 1 base and J by 3 bases, with 6 bases between. CDR1 LNHDA and CDR2 SQIVND come from the germline V gene (reference sequence). The CDR3 totals 14 residues. For the CDR3, the DNA is TGTGCCAGTAGTATAGGGGACTACACCGGGGAGCTGTTTTTT. This encodes CASSIGDYTGELFF. Supplemented by reference TRBV19 and TRBJ2-2, the full variable domain reads DGGITQSPKYLFRKEGQNVTLSCEQNLNHDAMYWYRQDPGQGLRLIYYSQIVNDFQKGDIAEGYSVSREKKESFPLTVTSAQKNPTAFYLCASSIGDYTGELFFGEGSRLTVL.

The chain is built from TRBV27 and TRBJ2-4; the D gene is possibly TRBD1 (5 bases). CDR1 is MNHEY, CDR2 SMNVEV, per germline (reference sequence). V lost 2 bases, J lost 6 bases, and 14 bases lay in between. This CDR3 comprises 15 residues. For the CDR3, the DNA is TGTGCCAGCAGTTTAGGGGCAGGGTATGCAAACATTCAGTACTTC. Its translation is CASSLGAGYANIQYF.

This clone was detected only once. The chain joins TRBV5-1 to TRBJ1-2; possible D gene TRBD1, 6 bases. The CDR3 sequence is 14 residues long. V dropped 2 bases and J dropped 7 bases, with 15 bases sitting between them. Germline values: CDR1 SGHRS, CDR2 YFSETQ. The CDR3 region has the DNA TGCGCCAGCAGCTTTTCACAGGGAATAAGTGGCTACACCTTC. Translation: CASSFSQGISGYTF. Filled out from reference TRBV5-1 and TRBJ1-2, the complete variable domain reads KAGVTQTPRYLIKTRGQQVTLSCSPISGHRSVSWYQQTPGQGLQFLFEYFSETQRNKGNFPGRFSGRQFSNSRSEMNVSTLELGDSALYLCASSFSQGISGYTFGSGTRLTVV.

The rearrangement joins TRBV2 to TRBJ1-1; D is possibly TRBD1 (5 bases). The V end lost 6 bases, the J end lost 5 bases, and 19 bases lay between the germline ends. The germline gives CDR1 SNHLY, CDR2 FYNNEI. The CDR3 extends over 15 amino acids. This CDR3 is CASSVGPPEGTEAFF. CDR3 sequence (DNA): TGTGCCAGCAGCGTGGGACCGCCAGAGGGAACTGAAGCTTTCTTT.

The chain employs TRBV28 and TRBJ1-5; D remains unclear. V gave up 3 bases and J gave up 3 bases, with 9 bases separating them. This CDR3 is built from 14 residues. Germline V gives CDR1 MDHEN, CDR2 SYDVKM. The CDR3 DNA reads TGTGCCAGCAGTTTCGGTCAGGTCAATCAGCCCCAGCATTTT. It specifies CASSFGQVNQPQHF. Drawing the rest from reference TRBV28 and TRBJ1-5, the complete variable domain is DVKVTQSSRYLVKRTGEKVFLECVQDMDHENMFWYRQDPGLGLRLIYFSYDVKMKEKGDIPEGYSVSREKKERFSLILESASTNQTSMYLCASSFGQVNQPQHFGDGTRLSIL.

The chain uses TRBV5-4 and TRBJ2-7; 7 bases align to TRBD1. Trimming at V came to 5 bases and at J to 2 bases, leaving 10 bases not matched to a gene. Germline-derived CDR1 and CDR2 are SGHNT and YYREEE (reference sequence). The CDR3 is 15 residues long. CDR3: CASRTDRDPTYEQYF. In DNA, the CDR3 is TGTGCCAGCAGGACCGACAGGGACCCGACCTACGAGCAGTACTTC. Full variable domain (rest looked up from reference TRBV5-4 and TRBJ2-7): ETGVTQSPTHLIKTRGQQVTLRCSSQSGHNTVSWYQQALGQGPQFIFQYYREEENGRGNFPPRFSGLQFPNYSSELNVNALELDDSALYLCASRTDRDPTYEQYFGPGTRLTVT.

This clone has more than one count but fewer than ten. V is TRBV28 and J is TRBJ1-2; 11 nucleotides agree with TRBD1. This CDR3 comprises 16 residues. The V gene end was trimmed by 6 bases and the J gene end by 5 bases; junction bases not matched to a gene: 11. The germline CDR1 and CDR2 sequences are MDHEN and SYDVKM. The CDR3 region is CASSPPGQGGGYGYTF. Here the CDR3 DNA reads TGTGCCAGCAGCCCCCCGGGACAGGGGGGAGGATATGGCTACACCTTC.

The rearrangement links TRBV5-1 to TRBJ2-3; the match to TRBD2 covers 14 bases. With V trimmed by 5 bases and J by 1 base, 9 bases remained unmatched. The CDR3 runs 18 residues. The germline V gene encodes CDR1 SGHRS and CDR2 YFSETQ. CDR3 sequence reads: CASSPGTSGSRGTDTQYF. CDR3 sequence (DNA): TGCGCCAGCAGTCCCGGGACTAGCGGGAGCAGGGGCACAGATACGCAGTATTTT. The full variable domain, with the rest looked up from reference TRBV5-1 and TRBJ2-3, is KAGVTQTPRYLIKTRGQQVTLSCSPISGHRSVSWYQQTPGQGLQFLFEYFSETQRNKGNFPGRFSGRQFSNSRSEMNVSTLELGDSALYLCASSPGTSGSRGTDTQYFGPGTRLTVL.

In this sample, this clone turned up a few times. J is TRBJ2-7 and V is TRBV9; the match to TRBD1 covers 12 bases. The CDR3 has 15 amino acids. From germline, CDR1 is SGDLS and CDR2 YYNGEE. V lost 4 bases and J lost 6; bases outside the gene matches: 8. CDR3 sequence (DNA): TGTGCCAGCAGCCCGGGACAGGGGGCGTCAGGCGAGCAGTACTTC. Its translation: CASSPGQGASGEQYF.

V and J are TRBV30 and TRBJ1-3; D is perhaps TRBD1 (5 bases). The germline V gene encodes CDR1 GTSNPN and CDR2 SVGIG (reference sequence). V was pared by 0 bases and J by 0 bases, with 12 bases between. This CDR3 has 16 amino acids. The CDR3 nucleotides read TGTGCCTGGAGTGTGGAGCGGGGACTCTCTGGAAACACCATATATTTT. It translates to CAWSVERGLSGNTIYF.

V gene TRBV19 combines with J gene TRBJ1-5, with a possible D match to TRBD1 (6 bases). Germline CDR1 and CDR2: LNHDA and SQIVND (reference sequence). With 0 bases removed from V and 2 bases from J, the gap between germline ends came to 8 bases. The CDR3 contains 15 residues. CDR3 protein: CASSIDRGGNQPQHF. CDR3 nucleotides: TGTGCCAGTAGTATAGACAGGGGTGGCAATCAGCCCCAGCATTTT.

The chain combines TRBV5-4 with TRBJ2-7; TRBD1 aligns across 8 bases. The CDR3 has 14 amino acids. Germline trimming cut 3 bases from V and 3 bases from J; bases unmatched to any gene: 5. Germline CDR1 SGHNT, CDR2 YYREEE (reference sequence). The CDR3 spells CASSSRDRYYEQYF. In DNA form, the CDR3 reads TGTGCCAGCAGCTCCCGGGACAGGTACTACGAGCAGTACTTC.

Note on this clone: The limits of the CDR3 on the DNA are not certain, so only TCRdb's listed CDR3 is given. The chain recombines TRBV7-9 with TRBJ2-3; the D call TRBD1 from the table was never checked on the DNA. Per germline, CDR1 SEHNR and CDR2 FQNEAQ (reference sequence). The length of the CDR3 is 19 amino acids, counting both ends. Here the CDR3 reads CASSSPLWVGTGDGDTQYF.

This clone showed up just once. The gene calls are TRBV7-3 and TRBJ2-2; D call uncertain. The CDR3 length is 12 residues. Germline CDR1 SGHTA, CDR2 FQGTGA. The V and J ends lost 5 bases and 6 bases respectively, with 7 bases between them. The CDR3 is CASSPAAGELFF. CDR3 DNA: TGTGCCAGCAGCCCAGCCGCCGGGGAGCTGTTTTTT. Complete variable domain (other parts from reference TRBV7-3 and TRBJ2-2): GAGVSQTPSNKVTEKGKYVELRCDPISGHTALYWYRQSLGQGPEFLIYFQGTGAADDSGLPNDRFFAVRPEGSVSTLKIQRTERGDSAVYLCASSPAAGELFFGEGSRLTVL.

The DNA for the CDR3 is TGTGCCAGCAGCCCCGGACAGGGTGGCAATCAGCCCCAGCATTTT. It specifies CASSPGQGGNQPQHF. The rearrangement links TRBV6-5 to TRBJ1-5, with 8 bases fitting TRBD1. This CDR3 is built from 15 residues. CDR1 is MNHEY and CDR2 is SVGAGI in the germline V gene. The J segment lost 2 bases and the V segment lost 6 bases, leaving 6 bases of the junction unmatched.

The V call is TRBV5-4, the J call TRBJ2-5, with a possible D match to TRBD2 (5 bases). The CDR3 has 15 amino acids. Germline CDR1 and CDR2: SGHNT and YYREEE (reference sequence). The germline V and J ends were trimmed by 0 bases and 5 bases, with 14 bases remaining between them. CDR3 DNA: TGTGCCAGCAGCTTGGATAGCGTTTGGGAGGAGACCCAGTACTTC. Its protein product is CASSLDSVWEETQYF.

About this clone: A junction boundary mismatches the germline segment, possibly from a read error. In the same sample, other DNA sequences code for this CDR3. This sequence joins TRBV5-4 and TRBJ2-7, with 7 bases matching TRBD1. The V gene's germline CDR1 is SGHNT and CDR2 YYREEE (reference sequence). CDR3 length equals 13 residues. The CDR3: CASSLVQGYEQYF. CDR3 nucleotide sequence: TGTGCCAGCAGTTTGGTACAGGGGTACGAGCAGTACTTC.

This clone was seen once. This chain uses TRBV19 with TRBJ1-5; D is perhaps TRBD1 (6 bases). This CDR3 contains 14 residues. With 5 bases removed from V and 4 bases from J, the gap between germline ends came to 12 bases. Germline CDR1 and CDR2: LNHDA and SQIVND (reference sequence). The CDR3 DNA reads as TGTGCCAGTAGTTTCCAGGGGACTAATCAGCCCCAGCATTTT. Protein sequence: CASSFQGTNQPQHF.

V is TRBV9 and J is TRBJ1-2, with 10 bases lining up with TRBD1. This CDR3 comprises 14 residues. Germline CDR1 and CDR2: SGDLS and YYNGEE. Trimming at V came to 5 bases and at J to 8 bases, leaving 9 bases not matched to a gene. This chain's CDR3 is CASRDRGRFQGYTF. The CDR3 region has the DNA TGTGCCAGCAGAGACAGGGGGCGGTTTCAGGGCTACACCTTC.

The chain joins TRBV29-1 to TRBJ1-2; perhaps TRBD1 as D (5 bases). CDR3 size: 14 residues. The ends were cut back, 4 bases at V and 4 bases at J, with 16 bases in the middle. Germline CDR1 reads SQVTM; CDR2 reads ANQGSEA. The CDR3 sequence is CSVVGTDFFYGYTF. The CDR3 DNA follows: TGCAGCGTTGTGGGGACGGATTTTTTCTATGGCTACACCTTC. Complete variable domain (other parts from reference TRBV29-1 and TRBJ1-2): SAVISQKPSRDICQRGTSLTIQCQVDSQVTMMFWYRQQPGQSLTLIATANQGSEATYESGFVIDKFPISRPNLTFSTLTVSNMSPEDSSIYLCSVVGTDFFYGYTFGSGTRLTVV.

J is TRBJ2-2 and V is TRBV28; 16 positions match TRBD2. Trimming took 7 bases from V and 1 from J; bases not matched to a gene: 9. The germline V gene has CDR1 MDHEN and CDR2 SYDVKM. This CDR3 comprises 19 residues. The CDR3 reads CASKGLAGGEALNTGELFF. The CDR3 DNA sequence: TGTGCCAGCAAGGGACTAGCGGGGGGGGAAGCCCTGAACACCGGGGAGCTGTTTTTT.

This chain links TRBV19 with TRBJ1-1, with D unresolved. The germline gives CDR1 LNHDA, CDR2 SQIVND (reference sequence). Trimming removed 5 bases at V and 10 bases at J, with 17 bases between. This CDR3 comprises 13 residues. The CDR3 loop reads CASSERAIKRAFF. The CDR3 DNA is TGTGCCAGTAGTGAACGGGCAATCAAGAGAGCTTTCTTT. Using reference TRBV19 and TRBJ1-1 for the parts outside the CDR3, the full variable domain is DGGITQSPKYLFRKEGQNVTLSCEQNLNHDAMYWYRQDPGQGLRLIYYSQIVNDFQKGDIAEGYSVSREKKESFPLTVTSAQKNPTAFYLCASSERAIKRAFFGQGTRLTVV.